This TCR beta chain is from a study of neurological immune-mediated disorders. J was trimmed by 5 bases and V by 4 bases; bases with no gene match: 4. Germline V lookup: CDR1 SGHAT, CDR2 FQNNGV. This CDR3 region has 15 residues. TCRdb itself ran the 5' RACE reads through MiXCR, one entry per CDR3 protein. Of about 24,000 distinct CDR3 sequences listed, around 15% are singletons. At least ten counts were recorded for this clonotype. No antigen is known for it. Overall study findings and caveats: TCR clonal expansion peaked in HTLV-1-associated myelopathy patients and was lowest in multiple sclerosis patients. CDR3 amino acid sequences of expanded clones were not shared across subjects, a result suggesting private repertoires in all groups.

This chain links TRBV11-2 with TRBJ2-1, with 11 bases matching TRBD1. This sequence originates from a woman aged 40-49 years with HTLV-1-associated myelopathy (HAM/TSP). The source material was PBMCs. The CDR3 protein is CASSSPGQGDNEQFF. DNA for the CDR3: TGTGCCAGCAGCTCACCGGGACAGGGGGACAATGAGCAGTTCTTC. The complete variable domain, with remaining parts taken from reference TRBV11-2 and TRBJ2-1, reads EAGVAQSPRYKIIEKRQSVAFWCNPISGHATLYWYQQILGQGPKLLIQFQNNGVVDDSQLPKDRFSAERLKGVDSTLKIQPAKLEDSAVYLCASSSPGQGDNEQFFGPGTRLTVL.